This T cell receptor beta chain was captured by sequencing in a study of blood T cells in healthy people across ages. Overall study results and limits: Unknown CMV status may confound age-related changes in expanded clones.

Note on this clonotype: Its target is not known.

With a J-beta primer mix and a sample-barcoded 5' primer, a second PCR ran about 7 to 12 cycles. TCRdb re-called the 5' RACE reads with MiXCR, one entry per CDR3 protein. This sample has around 700,000 distinct CDR3 sequences, with around a quarter found just once. The CDR3 covers 14 residues. V was trimmed by 4 bases and J by 4 bases, leaving 12 bases between them. Germline values: CDR1 PRHDT, CDR2 FYEKMQ (reference sequence). These same records also appear under a second study, on T cells of mothers and their children. That report adds: A few healthy Caucasian mothers and their six children were the donors. It was related mother-child pairs that showed slightly higher overlap than unrelated pairs, without reaching significance.

The chain joins TRBV13 to TRBJ2-3, with D possibly TRBD2 on 6 matching bases. The specimen was blood. The sequence was obtained from a boy younger than 18 in good health. In nucleotides, the CDR3 is TGTGCCAGCAGCTCACCGCCTAGCGCAGATACGCAGTATTTT. The encoded protein is CASSSPPSADTQYF.